These 5 T cell receptor beta chains were all obtained from the same sample, sequenced in a study of vaccination and CD4 T cells after COVID-19. The Oncomine TCR Beta short-read assay sequenced DNA from cultured CD4+ T cells. TCRdb reprocessed the PCR reads with MiXCR, giving one entry per CDR3 protein. The sample records several thousand distinct CDR3 sequences, under 45% being singletons. Treatment described: roughly 11-day PBMC culture with coronavirus spike peptide pools or control peptides (ViraFEST assay). It was before the COVID-19 pandemic (2011-2018) that the unexposed donor's CD4+ T cells were collected. Which antigens these TCRs recognize remains unknown. Specimen: CD4+ T cells from blood, cultured in vitro. All receptors derive from a human donor in good health.

This clonotype has more than one count but fewer than ten. V usage is TRBV20-1 and J usage is TRBJ2-1; 8 nucleotides align to TRBD1. V lost 5 bases and J lost 13; bases outside the gene matches: 7. The CDR3 has 11 residues. The germline gives CDR1 DFQATT, CDR2 SNEGSKA (reference sequence). In nucleotides, the CDR3 is TGCAGTGCTGACCCCGGACAGGGCCAGTTCTTC. Translating it yields CSADPGQGQFF.

The chain recombines TRBV20-1 with TRBJ1-3, with 8 nucleotides matching TRBD1. Germline CDR1 is DFQATT and CDR2 is SNEGSKA (reference sequence). V lost 6 bases to trimming and J lost 1 base; unmatched junction nucleotides: 11. The CDR3 length is 16 residues. The CDR3 DNA is TGCAGTGCCAAAGCAATAGACAGGGGTTCTGGAAACACCATATATTTT. It translates to CSAKAIDRGSGNTIYF.

The DNA for the CDR3 is TGCGCCAGCAGCTGGACCTCAGGGGCGCCCACAGATACGCAGTATTTT. The encoded protein is CASSWTSGAPTDTQYF. The chain joins TRBV5-1 to TRBJ2-3, with a tentative D call TRBD1 (6 bases). The germline CDR1 and CDR2 sequences are SGHRS and YFSETQ. The V end lost 3 bases, the J end lost 2 bases, and 16 bases lay between the germline ends. The CDR3 sequence is 16 residues long.

The chain employs TRBV6-2 or TRBV6-3 and TRBJ1-5; perhaps TRBD1 as D (6 bases). The V and J ends lost 2 bases and 7 bases respectively, with 18 bases between them. Germline-derived CDR1 and CDR2 are MNHEY and SVGEGT. CDR3 length: 16 amino acids. CDR3 region: CASSYIRGAHRQPQHF. The CDR3 DNA sequence: TGTGCCAGCAGTTACATCCGGGGGGCGCATAGGCAGCCCCAGCATTTT.

In its sample, this clonotype was seen a few times. The CDR3, as DNA: TGTGCCAGCAGTTACGCAGTGACAGATGAAGCTTTCTTT. Its translation is CASSYAVTDEAFF. This chain joins TRBV6-5 and TRBJ1-1; D perhaps matches TRBD1 (5 bases). V lost 2 bases and J lost 7, with 11 bases in between. Germline values: CDR1 MNHEY, CDR2 SVGAGI. The CDR3 extends over 13 amino acids.